A selection of T cell receptor beta chains follows, all from one sample in a study of a mutant IDH1 vaccine in newly diagnosed glioma. Sequencing was performed with immunoSEQ multiplex PCR; in TCRdb, only in-frame clones are kept and a portion is missing. The sample has about 62,000 clones; 83% are singletons. The antigens of these receptors remain unknown. The source was PBMCs, collected from a glioma patient whose treatment included an IDH1 peptide vaccine. The receptor set was obtained from a man aged 25 to 45 with glioma. Both conserved end residues are part of each CDR3. A D gene is named only where the DNA matches it firmly. Expanded clones get a size class; other rows say once, few or many, or leave the size out.

clone size: .; J gene: TRBJ1-1; D gene: .; V gene: TRBV30; CDR3 protein: CAWSPTGVGGEAFF; CDR3 DNA: TGTGCCTGGAGCCCTACAGGAGTGGGGGGTGAAGCTTTCTTT
clone size: .; J gene: TRBJ2-7; D gene: .; V gene: TRBV19; CDR3 protein: CASSTLGTAAYEQYF; CDR3 DNA: TGTGCCAGTAGTACCTTGGGAACGGCGGCCTACGAGCAGTACTTC
clone size: once; J gene: TRBJ2-7; D gene: .; V gene: TRBV11-2; CDR3 protein: CASSLGGPQYF; CDR3 DNA: TGTGCCAGCAGCTTAGGAGGGCCTCAGTACTTC
clone size: few; J gene: TRBJ1-1; D gene: .; V gene: TRBV5-8; CDR3 protein: CASHEWGTEAFF; CDR3 DNA: TGTGCCAGCCATGAATGGGGCACTGAAGCTTTCTTT
clone size: once; J gene: TRBJ2-5; D gene: TRBD2; V gene: TRBV27; CDR3 protein: CASSWERGDPQETQYF; CDR3 DNA: TGTGCCAGCAGTTGGGAGCGGGGGGACCCTCAAGAGACCCAGTACTTC
clone size: once; J gene: TRBJ1-5; D gene: .; V gene: TRBV27; CDR3 protein: CASNLRGGGQPQHF; CDR3 DNA: TGTGCCAGCAACCTGAGGGGGGGCGGTCAGCCCCAGCATTTT
clone size: .; J gene: TRBJ1-5; D gene: .; V gene: TRBV19; CDR3 protein: CASSMRTTGGGPQHF; CDR3 DNA: TGTGCCAGTAGTATGAGAACGACAGGTGGGGGGCCCCAGCATTTT
clone size: .; J gene: TRBJ2-3; D gene: .; V gene: TRBV25-1; CDR3 protein: CASSDRGWETDTQYF; CDR3 DNA: TGTGCCAGCAGTGACCGAGGTTGGGAAACAGATACGCAGTATTTT
clone size: .; J gene: TRBJ1-1; D gene: TRBD1; V gene: TRBV4-2; CDR3 protein: CASSPGGIGTEGLNTEAFF; CDR3 DNA: TGTGCCAGCAGCCCGGGGGGGATAGGGACAGAGGGCCTGAACACTGAAGCTTTCTTT
clone size: .; J gene: TRBJ1-5; D gene: .; V gene: TRBV6-6; CDR3 protein: CASSYSPQPQHF; CDR3 DNA: TGTGCCAGCAGTTACTCGCCTCAGCCCCAGCATTTT
clone size: .; J gene: TRBJ1-1; D gene: .; V gene: TRBV19; CDR3 protein: CASSIDLGPTEAFF; CDR3 DNA: TGTGCCAGTAGTATAGATCTGGGGCCCACTGAAGCTTTCTTT
clone size: .; J gene: TRBJ1-4; D gene: .; V gene: TRBV2; CDR3 protein: CASSEGPTDEKLFF; CDR3 DNA: TGTGCCAGCAGTGAAGGGCCTACCGACGAAAAACTGTTTTTT
clone size: .; J gene: TRBJ1-4; D gene: TRBD1; V gene: TRBV11-2; CDR3 protein: CASSRTGDNEKLFF; CDR3 DNA: TGTGCCAGCAGCCGGACAGGCGATAATGAAAAACTGTTTTTT
clone size: .; J gene: TRBJ2-5; D gene: .; V gene: TRBV5-4; CDR3 protein: CASSPLDGSLETQYF; CDR3 DNA: TGTGCCAGCAGCCCTTTGGACGGGAGCTTAGAGACCCAGTACTTC
clone size: .; J gene: TRBJ1-6; D gene: TRBD1; V gene: TRBV28; CDR3 protein: CASSLRRTGGENNSPLHF; CDR3 DNA: TGTGCCAGCAGTTTACGACGAACAGGGGGCGAGAATAATTCACCCCTCCACTTT
clone size: .; J gene: TRBJ2-1; D gene: TRBD2; V gene: TRBV7-9; CDR3 protein: CASSFSTYSGGMGNEQFF; CDR3 DNA: TGTGCCAGCAGCTTCTCTACATATAGCGGGGGAATGGGGAATGAGCAGTTCTTC
clone size: .; J gene: TRBJ1-1; D gene: .; V gene: TRBV5-5; CDR3 protein: CASSLTGHTEAFF; CDR3 DNA: TGTGCCAGCAGCTTGACTGGACACACTGAAGCTTTCTTT
clone size: .; J gene: TRBJ2-7; D gene: .; V gene: TRBV27; CDR3 protein: CASSLAGGRKQYF; CDR3 DNA: TGTGCCAGCAGTTTGGCCGGGGGGCGAAAGCAGTACTTC
clone size: .; J gene: TRBJ1-5; D gene: .; V gene: TRBV6-5; CDR3 protein: CASRGRLNQPQHF; CDR3 DNA: TGTGCCAGCCGGGGACGGCTAAATCAGCCCCAGCATTTT
clone size: .; J gene: TRBJ1-1; D gene: TRBD1; V gene: TRBV2; CDR3 protein: CASTLFLDRGNTEAFF; CDR3 DNA: TGTGCCAGCACCCTGTTCTTGGACAGGGGGAACACTGAAGCTTTCTTT
clone size: .; J gene: TRBJ1-6; D gene: .; V gene: TRBV7-2; CDR3 protein: CASSLSDFGPGESPLHF; CDR3 DNA: TGTGCCAGCAGCTTATCAGACTTTGGACCTGGGGAGTCACCCCTCCACTTT
clone size: .; J gene: TRBJ1-5; D gene: .; V gene: TRBV7-2; CDR3 protein: CASSLERGGIQPQHF; CDR3 DNA: TGTGCCAGCAGCTTAGAGCGTGGAGGGATTCAGCCCCAGCATTTT